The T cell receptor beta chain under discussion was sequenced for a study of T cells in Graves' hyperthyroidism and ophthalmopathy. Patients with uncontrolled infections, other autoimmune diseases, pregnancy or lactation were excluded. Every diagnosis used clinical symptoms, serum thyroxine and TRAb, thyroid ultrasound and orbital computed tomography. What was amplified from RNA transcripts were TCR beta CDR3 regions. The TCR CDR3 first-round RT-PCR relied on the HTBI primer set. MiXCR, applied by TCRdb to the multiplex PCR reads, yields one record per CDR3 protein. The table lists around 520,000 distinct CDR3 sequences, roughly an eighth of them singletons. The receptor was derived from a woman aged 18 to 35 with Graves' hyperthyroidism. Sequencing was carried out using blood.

This chain's CDR3 is CASSDVGGRSYEQYF. CDR3 DNA: TGTGCCAGCAGTGATGTCGGCGGGAGATCCTACGAGCAGTACTTC. The chain employs TRBV2 and TRBJ2-7; 7 bases align to TRBD2. Trimming cost V 3 bases and J 1 base; bases outside gene matches: 6. The V gene's germline CDR1 is SNHLY and CDR2 FYNNEI. The CDR3 totals 15 residues.